Listed below are T cell receptor beta chains from one sample, sequenced in a study of blood T cell repertoires in COVID-19. Only in-frame clones appear in the TCRdb table, and some are missing; sequencing was by immunoSEQ multiplex PCR. This sample carries 200,000 to 250,000 clones, 65% to 90% of them seen once, and the ten largest clones take about 2.4%. The sequenced material came from peripheral blood. These receptors all come from a woman aged 70 to 79 with COVID-19, enrolled during active disease. The conserved cysteine and the conserved F or W are not part of the CDR3 here. Each record gives: J gene, V gene, CDR3 protein.

TRBJ1-1	TRBV11-1	ASSFEQGAWTEAF
TRBJ2-5	TRBV7-2	ASSLAAELIETQY
TRBJ1-1	TRBV5-6	ASSLGGKNTEAF
TRBJ2-1	TRBV6-5	ASSYRGSSYNEQF
TRBJ2-3	TRBV7-2	ASSPRSRTDTQY
TRBJ2-1	TRBV7-3	ASSSGGATGDEQF
TRBJ2-3	TRBV13	ASSSLAKGLRWDTQY
TRBJ1-1	TRBV4-2	ASSQVGQLNTEAF
TRBJ1-4	TRBV4-2	ASSRDRGEEKLF
TRBJ2-1	TRBV5-4	ASSFQRGTYNEQF
TRBJ1-6	TRBV6-5	ASSSDRFGSPLH
TRBJ2-7	TRBV4-3	ASSQEFTGTYEQY
TRBJ1-5	TRBV6-6	ASSYGQVKSNQPQH
TRBJ2-7	TRBV2	ASRGGLAGAYEQY
TRBJ2-1	TRBV6-2/TRBV6-3	ASSPGQGEAYNEQF
TRBJ2-7	TRBV7-2	ASSLESGSYEQY
TRBJ1-5	TRBV16	ASSQSSIDQPQH
TRBJ2-7	TRBV7-6	ASSRLPGQGNEQY
TRBJ2-6	TRBV5-1	ASSLVVGANVLT
TRBJ1-1	TRBV9	ASSANVGEGNTEAF
TRBJ1-2	TRBV6-2/TRBV6-3	ASSPGDYGYT
TRBJ2-1	TRBV6-2/TRBV6-3	ASSYIRGQYNEQF
TRBJ2-7	TRBV7-9	ASSRGLAGTYEQY
TRBJ2-1	TRBV15	ATSKPGTSGPIAYNEQF
TRBJ2-2	TRBV4-3	ASSQVGDSTNTGELF
TRBJ2-1	TRBV28	ASKISGLNEQF
TRBJ2-1	TRBV2	ASSVSAGSYNEQF
TRBJ1-5	TRBV5-1	ASSLESDRGPQH
TRBJ2-7	TRBV9	ASSVFGGSYEQY
TRBJ1-3	TRBV18	ASSPTGRDNTIY
TRBJ1-5	TRBV4-3	ASSQVTGDGGQPQH
TRBJ2-5	TRBV6-2/TRBV6-3	ASSYAGTAGETQY
TRBJ1-2	TRBV2	ASTADRVYT
TRBJ2-2	TRBV19	ASKGTLVIGELF
TRBJ1-4	TRBV19	ASSIRQGSLNEKLF
TRBJ1-2	TRBV5-5	ASSQSPERSGYT
TRBJ1-1	TRBV7-2	ASSSQDSRYTEAF
TRBJ2-3	TRBV11-2	ASSLSGRRDTQY
TRBJ2-1	TRBV14	ASSQVDSYNEQF